A selection of T cell receptor beta chains follows, all from one sample in a study of patients and donors after allogeneic stem cell transplantation. TCRdb processed the RT-PCR reads anew with MiXCR; each CDR3 protein has one entry. The sample yields about 960,000 distinct CDR3 sequences, about a sixth seen once. Specimen: blood, either unsorted or a sorted T cell fraction (not recorded which). The receptors derive from a human donor who was either an allogeneic HSCT recipient or a stem cell or donor lymphocyte infusion donor (not recorded which). It is not recorded whose cells these are; they may come from a transplant donor. Each CDR3 is given with its conserved first and last residue. A D gene is named only where the DNA matches it firmly. Not every row has a clone size; where given, it reads once, few, many or a size class.

>15|TRBV24-1|few|-|TRBJ2-1
CATSRSQTINNEQFF
TGTGCCACCAGTCGGTCTCAAACCATCAACAATGAGCAGTTCTTC
>15|TRBV27|-|TRBD1|TRBJ1-6
CASSSPGTGYSPLHF
TGTGCCAGCAGTTCTCCGGGGACAGGGTATTCACCCCTCCACTTT
>18|TRBV20-1|few|TRBD2|TRBJ2-3
CSANPGLAGEISTDTQYF
TGCAGTGCAAATCCGGGACTAGCGGGGGAAATTAGCACAGATACGCAGTATTTT
>15|TRBV20-1|many|TRBD2|TRBJ2-1
CSAPPTSAVLNEQFF
TGCAGTGCTCCACCTACTAGCGCAGTTCTCAATGAGCAGTTCTTC
>12|TRBV29-1|few|-|TRBJ2-6
CSVVDGANVLTF
TGCAGCGTTGTAGACGGGGCCAACGTCCTGACTTTC
>13|TRBV12-3/TRBV12-4|-|TRBD1|TRBJ1-2
CASSFQGGDGYTF
TGTGCCAGCAGTTTTCAGGGGGGGGATGGCTACACCTTC
>13|TRBV7-9|few|-|TRBJ2-4
CASSLAAINIQYF
TGTGCCAGCAGCTTAGCGGCAATCAACATTCAGTACTTC
>13|TRBV20-1|few|-|TRBJ2-5
CSARVGGRETQYF
TGCAGTGCTAGAGTCGGGGGGCGGGAGACCCAGTACTTC
>13|TRBV25-1|few|-|TRBJ1-2
CASSGRNSDGYTF
TGTGCCAGCAGCGGCAGGAATTCCGATGGCTACACCTTC
>15|TRBV7-2|-|-|TRBJ2-6
CASTQREAGANVLTF
TGTGCCAGCACCCAAAGGGAAGCTGGGGCCAACGTCCTGACTTTC
>13|TRBV14|few|-|TRBJ2-7
CASSQGNTRWQYF
TGTGCCAGCAGCCAAGGAAACACCCGTTGGCAGTACTTC
>15|TRBV3-1|-|TRBD1|TRBJ1-2
CASSNGQGALYGYTF
TGTGCCAGCAGCAACGGACAGGGGGCTCTCTATGGCTACACCTTC
>15|TRBV7-3|few|TRBD2|TRBJ2-3
CASSLSGRALDTQYF
TGTGCCAGCAGCTTAAGCGGGAGGGCCTTAGATACGCAGTATTTT
>17|TRBV6-2/TRBV6-3|few|-|TRBJ1-1
CASSYRREWGWDTEAFF
TGTGCCAGCAGTTACCGGCGAGAATGGGGATGGGACACTGAAGCTTTCTTT
>15|TRBV12-3/TRBV12-4|-|TRBD2|TRBJ2-3
CASSLEAGGANTQYF
TGTGCCAGCAGTTTAGAGGCCGGGGGGGCGAATACGCAGTATTTT
>14|TRBV9|-|-|TRBJ2-5
CASSSAGYQETQYF
TGTGCCAGCAGCTCCGCAGGGTACCAAGAGACCCAGTACTTC
>15|TRBV5-4|few|TRBD2|TRBJ2-3
CASRLRGGSTDTQYF
TGTGCCAGCAGATTACGGGGGGGTAGCACAGATACGCAGTATTTT
>15|TRBV20-1|few|-|TRBJ1-1
CSARWRGAMNTEAFF
TGCAGTGCTAGATGGAGGGGCGCAATGAACACTGAAGCTTTCTTT
>14|TRBV18|-|-|TRBJ2-7
CASSPSLGTYEQYF
TGTGCCAGCTCACCCTCACTGGGCACCTACGAGCAGTACTTC
>14|TRBV10-3|-|-|TRBJ2-7
CAITGISVPYEQYF
TGTGCCATTACCGGGATTAGCGTACCCTACGAGCAGTACTTC
>17|TRBV12-3/TRBV12-4|-|TRBD1|TRBJ2-7
CASSRTFDRGRFPEQYF
TGTGCCAGCAGTCGCACCTTCGACAGGGGGCGATTTCCCGAGCAGTACTTC
>14|TRBV5-1|-|TRBD2|TRBJ2-7
CASSWGTSTYEQYF
TGCGCCAGCAGCTGGGGGACTAGCACCTACGAGCAGTACTTC
>15|TRBV6-2/TRBV6-3|-|-|TRBJ2-2
CASSPQLVWAGELFF
TGTGCCAGCAGCCCTCAACTAGTTTGGGCCGGGGAGCTGTTTTTT
>15|TRBV12-3/TRBV12-4|few|TRBD2|TRBJ2-5
CASSLGMGEGETQYF
TGTGCCAGCAGTTTAGGAATGGGGGAGGGGGAGACCCAGTACTTC
>14|TRBV6-5|few|-|TRBJ2-1
CASSWEWGYNEQFF
TGTGCCAGCAGTTGGGAATGGGGGTACAATGAGCAGTTCTTC
>18|TRBV25-1|few|TRBD1|TRBJ2-2
CASSAELTRTGGTGELFF
TGTGCCAGCAGCGCCGAACTCACCCGGACAGGGGGCACCGGGGAGCTGTTTTTT
>14|TRBV11-2|few|-|TRBJ2-7
CASSKIAGQGEQYF
TGTGCCAGCAGTAAGATCGCGGGCCAAGGGGAGCAGTACTTC
>13|TRBV29-1|-|-|TRBJ1-2
CSVLDQWSHGYTF
TGCAGCGTGCTTGACCAGTGGAGCCATGGCTACACCTTC
>14|TRBV12-3/TRBV12-4|-|TRBD2|TRBJ2-1
CASSDGGRAVSEFF
TGTGCCAGCAGCGACGGCGGGAGGGCCGTATCGGAGTTCTTC
>15|TRBV7-3|few|-|TRBJ1-2
CASSEDSKSTAGYTF
TGTGCCAGCAGCGAGGACAGCAAGTCAACGGCTGGCTACACCTTC
>17|TRBV4-1|-|-|TRBJ2-1
CASSPDLALSSYNEQFF
TGCGCCAGCAGCCCGGATCTAGCGCTGAGCTCCTACAATGAGCAGTTCTTC
>14|TRBV24-1|few|-|TRBJ2-1
CAALKGSSYNEQFF
TGTGCCGCCCTTAAAGGAAGCTCCTACAATGAGCAGTTCTTC
>15|TRBV27|-|-|TRBJ2-5
CASSSQETPGGTQYF
TGTGCCAGCAGTTCACAGGAGACTCCTGGGGGGACCCAGTACTTC
>15|TRBV6-2/TRBV6-3|-|-|TRBJ2-7
CASSYSQASSYEQYF
TGTGCCAGCAGTTACTCCCAGGCGAGCTCCTACGAGCAGTACTTC
>14|TRBV5-1|-|-|TRBJ2-5
CASSTEAVVETQYF
TGCGCCAGCAGCACGGAGGCGGTCGTGGAGACCCAGTACTTC
>18|TRBV27|few|-|TRBJ1-6
CASSPTRGGSSYNSPLHF
TGTGCCAGCAGTCCCACCCGAGGGGGGAGCTCCTATAATTCACCCCTCCACTTT
>17|TRBV20-1|once|TRBD2|TRBJ2-3
CSARDGTSGGGPDTQYF
TGCAGTGCTAGAGATGGGACTAGCGGAGGGGGCCCAGATACGCAGTATTTT
>14|TRBV20-1|few|-|TRBJ1-2
CSAKSGGNNNGYTF
TGCAGTGCCAAGAGTGGGGGAAATAATAACGGCTACACCTTC
>15|TRBV12-3/TRBV12-4|few|TRBD2|TRBJ2-5
CASSRLGGERQTQYF
TGTGCCAGCAGTCGTCTGGGAGGGGAGCGACAGACCCAGTACTTC
>14|TRBV9|-|-|TRBJ1-1
CASSTGDPNTEAFF
TGTGCCAGCAGCACCGGGGATCCCAACACTGAAGCTTTCTTT
>14|TRBV27|-|-|TRBJ2-2
CASSGGGVTGELFF
TGTGCCAGCAGTGGAGGGGGCGTAACCGGGGAGCTGTTTTTT
>14|TRBV14|-|-|TRBJ2-5
CASSRWFAAGTQYF
TGTGCCAGCAGTCGCTGGTTTGCCGCCGGGACCCAGTACTTC
>15|TRBV7-9|-|TRBD2|TRBJ2-1
CASSFDGRGSNEQFF
TGTGCCAGCAGCTTCGACGGGAGGGGAAGCAATGAGCAGTTCTTC
>16|TRBV27|-|TRBD2|TRBJ2-4
CASAGLAAGEVNIQYF
TGTGCCAGCGCGGGACTAGCGGCCGGGGAGGTAAACATTCAGTACTTC
>15|TRBV2|-|-|TRBJ1-6
CASSHAGVESSPLHF
TGTGCCAGCAGCCACGCAGGGGTTGAGAGCTCACCCCTCCACTTT
>13|TRBV7-2|few|-|TRBJ2-2
CASKGQHPGELFF
TGTGCCAGCAAAGGACAGCACCCCGGGGAGCTGTTTTTT
>14|TRBV20-1|few|-|TRBJ2-7
CSAIFSGDAYEQYF
TGCAGTGCTATCTTTAGCGGAGATGCCTACGAGCAGTACTTC
>13|TRBV4-3|-|-|TRBJ2-5
CASSQDPGMTQYF
TGCGCCAGCAGCCAGGACCCGGGGATGACCCAGTACTTC
>13|TRBV9|-|-|TRBJ2-7
CASSERISYEQYF
TGTGCCAGCAGCGAACGGATCTCCTACGAGCAGTACTTC
>13|TRBV20-1|few|-|TRBJ1-5
CSAIGDLNQPQHF
TGCAGTGCCATCGGGGACCTCAATCAGCCCCAGCATTTT